This record looks at one T cell receptor (beta chain) sequence and its context. Its specificity is unknown. PCR primers comprised 60 Vbeta and 13 Jbeta primers. Assay: immunoSEQ multiplex PCR; the TCRdb copy retains only in-frame clones and omits some. The sample consists of 95,000 to 100,000 clones, approximately 72% of them appearing once. Germline CDR1 reads MNHNY; CDR2 reads SVGAGI (reference sequence). The V segment lost 6 bases and the J segment 11 bases; nucleotides outside the gene matches: 12. The length of the CDR3 is 13 residues. The sample is drawn from a study of cytomegalovirus exposure and HLA in healthy donors. Study-wide findings and caveats: Accurate prediction of HLA-A and HLA-B alleles (for most subjects) was reportedly achieved from TCR beta sequences.

This clonotype was obtained from a woman in her 40s in good health and CMV-seronegative. This sequence joins TRBV6-6 and TRBJ1-1; 7 nucleotides match TRBD1. Sequencing was performed on PBMCs. CDR3 coding DNA: TGTGCCAGCAGATATAGACAGGGTGTGTTGGCTTTCTTT. Protein product: CASRYRQGVLAFF.